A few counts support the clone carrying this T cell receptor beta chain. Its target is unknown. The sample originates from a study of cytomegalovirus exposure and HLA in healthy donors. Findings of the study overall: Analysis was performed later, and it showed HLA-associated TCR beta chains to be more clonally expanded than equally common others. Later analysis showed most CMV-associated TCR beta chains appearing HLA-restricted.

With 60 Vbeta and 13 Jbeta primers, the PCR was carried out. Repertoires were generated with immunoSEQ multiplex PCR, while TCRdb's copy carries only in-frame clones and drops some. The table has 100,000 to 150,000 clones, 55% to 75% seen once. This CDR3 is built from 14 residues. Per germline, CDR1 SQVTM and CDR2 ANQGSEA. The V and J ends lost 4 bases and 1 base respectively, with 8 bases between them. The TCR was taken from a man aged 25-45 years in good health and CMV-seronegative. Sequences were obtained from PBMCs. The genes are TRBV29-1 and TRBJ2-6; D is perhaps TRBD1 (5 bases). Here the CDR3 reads CSVAYRSGANVLTF. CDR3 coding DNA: TGCAGCGTTGCCTACAGGTCTGGGGCCAACGTCCTGACTTTC.